Listed below are T cell receptor beta chains from one sample, sequenced in a study of T cell responses to AZD1222 COVID-19 vaccine. The method was immunoSEQ multiplex PCR; TCRdb's version includes in-frame clones alone and lacks a portion of them. This table holds 120,000 to 150,000 clones, 92% found once. Sample: peripheral blood, taken on day 0 of AZD1222 vaccination. The origin of the receptors is an adult in good health. Both conserved end residues are part of each CDR3. The D gene is left open where the match is weak. Size tells how often a clone was seen (once, few, many) or the class of an expanded clone, and some rows leave it out.

16	-	TRBD1	TRBV7-8	TRBJ1-2	TGTGCCAGCAGCTTAGAAGGGACAGGGGCCTCCTATGGCTACACCTTC	CASSLEGTGASYGYTF
12	-	-	TRBV7-9	TRBJ1-2	TGTGCCAGCAGCTTGGGGGAGGGTGGCTACACCTTC	CASSLGEGGYTF
13	-	TRBD1	TRBV12-3/TRBV12-4	TRBJ2-1	TGTGCCAGCAGTTTGGCAGGGGGAAATGAGCAGTTCTTC	CASSLAGGNEQFF
19	-	TRBD2	TRBV11-3	TRBJ2-1	TGTGCCAGCAGCTTAGAAGGGGAGGGTGTAGCGGGAGAGGTAGGTGAGCAGTTCTTC	CASSLEGEGVAGEVGEQFF
16	-	-	TRBV7-9	TRBJ1-5	TGTGCCAGCAGCGGCGCCGGAGTCGTGCAAAATCAGCCCCAGCATTTT	CASSGAGVVQNQPQHF
14	-	-	TRBV9	TRBJ2-2	TGTGCCAGCAGCGACCGGGCTGACACCGGGGAGCTGTTTTTT	CASSDRADTGELFF
17	-	-	TRBV12-2	TRBJ2-3	TGTGCAAGTCGCCCCCCGGGACTAGCGGGAATTGTGGATACGCAGTATTTT	CASRPPGLAGIVDTQYF
18	-	-	TRBV7-2	TRBJ2-7	TGTGCCAGCAGCTGGACCTCGCTAGGAGGGGGGGGTCCCTACGAGCAGTACTTC	CASSWTSLGGGGPYEQYF
14	-	TRBD1	TRBV19	TRBJ2-2	TGTGCCAGTAGTAGGGACAGGAACACCGGGGAGCTGTTTTTT	CASSRDRNTGELFF
13	-	-	TRBV3-1/TRBV3-2	TRBJ1-5	TGTGCCAGCAGCCAAGACACAGGGAGACCCCAGCATTTT	CASSQDTGRPQHF
14	-	-	TRBV5-1	TRBJ1-2	TGCGCCAGCAGCCTGGGACCGGTGGGAGTTGGCTACACCTTC	CASSLGPVGVGYTF
13	-	-	TRBV4-3	TRBJ1-1	TGCGCCAGCAGCCAAGATCAGGTCACTGAAGCTTTCTTT	CASSQDQVTEAFF
15	-	-	TRBV5-6	TRBJ2-5	TGTGCCAGCAGCCCGCTCGGGGAGGCATATGAGACCCAGTACTTC	CASSPLGEAYETQYF
16	few	TRBD2	TRBV9	TRBJ2-7	TGTGCCAGCAGCCCCCGGGGACTAGCGGGAGTTCACGAGCAGTACTTC	CASSPRGLAGVHEQYF
14	-	TRBD1	TRBV7-2	TRBJ1-2	TGTGCCAGCAGGAGGGACAGCCCTTGGAGCGGCTACACCTTC	CASRRDSPWSGYTF
15	-	TRBD2	TRBV7-9	TRBJ2-7	TGTGCCAGCTACGTCGCGGGAGCCGATTCCTACGAGCAGTACTTC	CASYVAGADSYEQYF
13	-	-	TRBV25-1	TRBJ2-7	TGTGCCAGCAGTGCACAGGGAACCTACGAGCAGTACTTC	CASSAQGTYEQYF
14	once	-	TRBV19	TRBJ1-1	TGTGCCAGTAGTAGGCGGGATACGAACACTGAAGCTTTCTTT	CASSRRDTNTEAFF
16	-	-	TRBV4-3	TRBJ1-2	TGCGCCAGCAGCCAAGATCTAGGGGGGGGTGGCTATGGCTACACCTTC	CASSQDLGGGGYGYTF
16	-	-	TRBV27	TRBJ1-5	TGTGCCAGCTCCCTGCCCAGGGTGATTGGCAATCAGCCCCAGCATTTT	CASSLPRVIGNQPQHF
17	-	TRBD1	TRBV18	TRBJ1-2	TGTGCCAGCTCCGAATTACCGGGACAGGGGGTTAACTATGGCTACACCTTC	CASSELPGQGVNYGYTF
16	-	-	TRBV11-2	TRBJ2-2	TGTGCCACCTCGGTACTTCCGGAGGGGGGCACCGGGGAGCTGTTTTTT	CATSVLPEGGTGELFF
18	-	TRBD2	TRBV15	TRBJ2-1	TGTGCCACCAGCAGAGATCGAAGCGGGGCACACACCTACAATGAGCAGTTCTTC	CATSRDRSGAHTYNEQFF
14	-	TRBD1	TRBV29-1	TRBJ2-1	TGCAGCGTTGAAGTACAGGGGGCTTACAATGAGCAGTTCTTC	CSVEVQGAYNEQFF